This T cell receptor (beta chain) was obtained from a study of blood T cell repertoires in COVID-19. In the study overall: Whether acute or convalescent, the COVID-19 samples came from the United States, Italy and Spain. The cDNA or gDNA used as material had been derived from T cells, B-cell-depleted T cells, or PBMCs.

Looked up from germline, CDR1 is LGHDT and CDR2 is YNNKEL (reference sequence). This CDR3 region has 16 residues. V shed 2 bases and J shed 0 bases, with 12 bases lying between them. Per the original methods: Cell counts per sample came from amplifying reference gene primers. Using immunoSEQ multiplex PCR, the repertoire was profiled, and TCRdb retains in-frame clones only, with some absent. The V and J calls and clone size were taken over from that table, and D and trimming were inferred from the DNA. Here the sample spans almost 350,000 clones, approximately 89% being singletons. Seattle's cohort entered during active infection and was followed longitudinally.

The chain links TRBV3-1 (or the pseudogene TRBV3-2) to TRBJ2-3; D gene unclear. This receptor was taken from a woman aged 55-70 years with COVID-19, enrolled during active disease. Sample: peripheral blood. The CDR3 is CASSQWSESSTDTQYF. The DNA for the CDR3 is TGTGCCAGCAGCCAATGGTCGGAGTCTAGCACAGATACGCAGTATTTT.